The T cell receptor (beta chain) under discussion was sequenced for a study of blood T cell repertoires in COVID-19. Sequencing was performed with immunoSEQ multiplex PCR; in TCRdb, only in-frame clones are kept and a portion is missing. The profile shows about 200,000 clones, approximately 86% of them singletons. Across 20 to 25 US areas, participants ranged in age from 18 to 89 years. Per germline, CDR1 KGHSH and CDR2 LQKENI. Trimming at V came to 0 bases and at J to 0 bases, leaving 0 bases not matched to a gene. The CDR3 runs 15 residues. This sequence joins TRBV18 and TRBJ2-3; 7 bases agree with TRBD1. Sequences were obtained from PBMCs or T cells enriched from blood (not recorded which). The receptor's source is a woman between 40 and 50 years old with acute COVID-19. The CDR3 here is CASSPPDRSTDTQYF. In nucleotides, the CDR3 is TGTGCCAGCTCACCACCGGACAGGAGCACAGATACGCAGTATTTT.